The rows below give T cell receptor beta chains drawn from one sample of a study of T cells in Graves' hyperthyroidism and ophthalmopathy. In TCRdb, the multiplex PCR reads were re-called with MiXCR into one record per CDR3 protein. This sample has a few hundred thousand distinct CDR3 sequences, with roughly 13% found just once. The sample consisted of blood. These receptors all stem from a woman aged 30 to 39 with Graves' hyperthyroidism that later progressed to Graves' ophthalmopathy. CDR3s include the opening cysteine and the closing phenylalanine or tryptophan. A D gene is named only where the DNA matches it firmly. Expanded clones get a size class; other rows say once, few or many, or leave the size out.

clone size: many; D gene: TRBD2; V gene: TRBV11-2; J gene: TRBJ2-2; CDR3 protein: CASSLRLAGGPDTGELFF; CDR3 DNA: TGTGCCAGCAGCTTAAGGCTAGCGGGAGGGCCAGACACCGGGGAGCTGTTTTTT
clone size: many; D gene: TRBD1; V gene: TRBV2; J gene: TRBJ1-1; CDR3 protein: CASSADRGGRNTEAFF; CDR3 DNA: TGTGCCAGCAGTGCCGACAGGGGAGGTAGGAACACTGAAGCTTTCTTT
clone size: -; D gene: TRBD1; V gene: TRBV24-1; J gene: TRBJ1-5; CDR3 protein: CATSPRGQFTDTQHF; CDR3 DNA: TGTGCCACCAGCCCTCGGGGACAGTTCACAGATACGCAGCATTTT
clone size: many; D gene: TRBD2; V gene: TRBV19; J gene: TRBJ2-1; CDR3 protein: CASSLLTSGSYNEQFF; CDR3 DNA: TGTGCCAGTAGTCTTCTCACTAGCGGGTCCTACAATGAGCAGTTCTTC
clone size: many; D gene: -; V gene: TRBV3-1; J gene: TRBJ1-5; CDR3 protein: CASSQEGQPQHF; CDR3 DNA: TGTGCCAGCAGCCAAGAGGGACAGCCCCAGCATTTT
clone size: many; D gene: TRBD1; V gene: TRBV7-8; J gene: TRBJ2-7; CDR3 protein: CASSLEDRSYEQYF; CDR3 DNA: TGTGCCAGCAGCTTAGAGGACAGGAGCTACGAGCAGTACTTC
clone size: few; D gene: -; V gene: TRBV12-3/TRBV12-4; J gene: TRBJ2-5; CDR3 protein: CASSLALIVDRRPQETQYF; CDR3 DNA: TGTGCCAGCAGTTTAGCGCTAATCGTTGACAGGCGGCCCCAAGAGACCCAGTACTTC
clone size: few; D gene: TRBD2; V gene: TRBV9; J gene: TRBJ2-3; CDR3 protein: CASSAKRLANGADTQYF; CDR3 DNA: TGTGCCAGCAGCGCAAAGCGACTAGCGAATGGAGCAGATACGCAGTATTTT
clone size: many; D gene: TRBD1; V gene: TRBV20-1; J gene: TRBJ2-7; CDR3 protein: CSILGQGNNEQYF; CDR3 DNA: TGCAGTATACTGGGACAGGGCAACAACGAGCAGTACTTC
clone size: many; D gene: -; V gene: TRBV2; J gene: TRBJ1-2; CDR3 protein: CASDFGGLNYGYTF; CDR3 DNA: TGTGCCAGCGATTTCGGGGGCCTCAACTATGGCTACACCTTC
clone size: many; D gene: -; V gene: TRBV30; J gene: TRBJ1-1; CDR3 protein: CAWSGVGAPNTEAFF; CDR3 DNA: TGTGCCTGGAGTGGGGTAGGGGCGCCGAACACTGAAGCTTTCTTT
clone size: many; D gene: -; V gene: TRBV18; J gene: TRBJ2-2; CDR3 protein: CASSPLRENTGELFF; CDR3 DNA: TGTGCCAGCTCACCACTCCGGGAGAACACCGGGGAGCTGTTTTTT
clone size: once; D gene: TRBD1; V gene: TRBV28; J gene: TRBJ1-2; CDR3 protein: CASSLFDRARDYTF; CDR3 DNA: TGTGCCAGCAGTTTATTCGACAGGGCGCGTGACTACACCTTC
clone size: -; D gene: -; V gene: TRBV11-1; J gene: TRBJ2-1; CDR3 protein: CASSSAGNLYNEQFF; CDR3 DNA: TGTGCCAGCAGCTCCGCCGGGAATCTATACAATGAGCAGTTCTTC
clone size: -; D gene: TRBD1; V gene: TRBV7-3; J gene: TRBJ2-7; CDR3 protein: CASSWDRGVDEQYF; CDR3 DNA: TGTGCCAGCAGCTGGGACAGGGGGGTCGACGAGCAGTACTTC
clone size: -; D gene: -; V gene: TRBV27; J gene: TRBJ2-3; CDR3 protein: CASTGGKSDTQYF; CDR3 DNA: TGTGCCAGCACGGGCGGGAAAAGCGATACGCAGTATTTT
clone size: many; D gene: TRBD2; V gene: TRBV6-2/TRBV6-3; J gene: TRBJ2-1; CDR3 protein: CATSVGGGYNEQFF; CDR3 DNA: TGTGCCACCTCCGTCGGGGGGGGCTACAATGAGCAGTTCTTC
clone size: -; D gene: -; V gene: TRBV13; J gene: TRBJ2-7; CDR3 protein: CASSSKFSSYEQYF; CDR3 DNA: TGTGCCAGCAGTTCGAAGTTTAGCTCCTACGAGCAGTACTTC
clone size: many; D gene: TRBD2; V gene: TRBV6-2/TRBV6-3; J gene: TRBJ2-7; CDR3 protein: CASSRGVGRAPEQYF; CDR3 DNA: TGTGCCAGCAGTAGGGGCGTCGGGAGGGCCCCCGAGCAGTACTTC
clone size: many; D gene: TRBD1; V gene: TRBV15; J gene: TRBJ2-1; CDR3 protein: CATSRDLPGQGASEQFF; CDR3 DNA: TGTGCCACCAGCAGGGACCTTCCGGGACAGGGGGCAAGTGAGCAGTTCTTC
clone size: few; D gene: TRBD1; V gene: TRBV20-1; J gene: TRBJ2-7; CDR3 protein: CSALQPGQGVSYEQYF; CDR3 DNA: TGCAGTGCCCTCCAACCAGGACAGGGGGTATCCTACGAGCAGTACTTC
clone size: many; D gene: -; V gene: TRBV12-3/TRBV12-4; J gene: TRBJ1-2; CDR3 protein: CASSLQVLEGYTF; CDR3 DNA: TGTGCCAGCAGCCTACAGGTTTTGGAAGGCTACACCTTC
clone size: -; D gene: -; V gene: TRBV7-9; J gene: TRBJ1-5; CDR3 protein: CASSLGGGVQGPQHF; CDR3 DNA: TGTGCCAGCAGCTTAGGGGGCGGCGTGCAAGGGCCCCAGCATTTT
clone size: many; D gene: -; V gene: TRBV20-1; J gene: TRBJ1-6; CDR3 protein: CSARQGEDNSPLHF; CDR3 DNA: TGCAGTGCTAGGCAGGGTGAAGATAATTCGCCCCTCCACTTT
clone size: many; D gene: -; V gene: TRBV10-3; J gene: TRBJ2-2; CDR3 protein: CAISERLVGDTGELFF; CDR3 DNA: TGTGCCATCAGTGAGAGGCTTGTGGGGGACACCGGGGAGCTGTTTTTT
clone size: many; D gene: -; V gene: TRBV7-9; J gene: TRBJ2-3; CDR3 protein: CASSLRQPKDTQYF; CDR3 DNA: TGTGCCAGCAGCCTCCGACAGCCGAAAGATACGCAGTATTTT
clone size: many; D gene: TRBD2; V gene: TRBV7-3; J gene: TRBJ2-1; CDR3 protein: CASSLGPGTSGGNNEQFF; CDR3 DNA: TGTGCCAGCAGCTTAGGTCCCGGGACTAGCGGGGGGAACAATGAGCAGTTCTTC
clone size: many; D gene: -; V gene: TRBV18; J gene: TRBJ2-3; CDR3 protein: CASSLYTDTQYF; CDR3 DNA: TGTGCCAGCTCACTGTACACAGATACGCAGTATTTT
clone size: many; D gene: TRBD1; V gene: TRBV30; J gene: TRBJ2-7; CDR3 protein: CAWSLGTATYEQYF; CDR3 DNA: TGTGCCTGGAGCCTCGGGACAGCAACCTACGAGCAGTACTTC
clone size: -; D gene: -; V gene: TRBV30; J gene: TRBJ1-5; CDR3 protein: CAWSSLDRNNQPQHF; CDR3 DNA: TGTGCCTGGAGTTCTTTAGACAGGAACAATCAGCCCCAGCATTTT
clone size: many; D gene: -; V gene: TRBV7-2; J gene: TRBJ1-5; CDR3 protein: CASSSLQGFYNQPQHF; CDR3 DNA: TGTGCCAGCAGCTCACTCCAGGGTTTCTACAATCAGCCCCAGCATTTT
clone size: -; D gene: TRBD2; V gene: TRBV4-1; J gene: TRBJ2-1; CDR3 protein: CASSRPAGDEQFF; CDR3 DNA: TGCGCCAGCAGCCGGCCGGCGGGGGATGAGCAGTTCTTC
clone size: many; D gene: TRBD2; V gene: TRBV19; J gene: TRBJ2-1; CDR3 protein: CASSSGTTSYNEQFF; CDR3 DNA: TGTGCCAGTTCCTCGGGGACTACGTCCTACAATGAGCAGTTCTTC
clone size: -; D gene: -; V gene: TRBV19; J gene: TRBJ1-5; CDR3 protein: CASSIAGWDQPQHF; CDR3 DNA: TGTGCCAGTAGTATAGCTGGTTGGGATCAGCCCCAGCATTTT
clone size: -; D gene: -; V gene: TRBV30; J gene: TRBJ1-1; CDR3 protein: CAWSGAGVNTEAFF; CDR3 DNA: TGTGCCTGGAGTGGAGCGGGGGTAAACACTGAAGCTTTCTTT